One and the same sample provided the 18 T cell receptor beta chains below, sequenced in a study of blood T cell repertoires in COVID-19 (dated by TCRdb to about 2020). The library was obtained by the immunoSEQ multiplex PCR assay. This immuneACCESS table, as held by TCRdb, lists in-frame sequences with V and J called but not all clones. Of the missing ones, under half trace to an unresolved V gene in checked studies; the others have no known cause. In all, the sample holds more than 200,000 clones, and 80% to 85% of those were seen once. The ten largest account for under 12% of the sample. The sample consisted of peripheral blood. These receptors originate from a woman older than 75 with COVID-19, enrolled during active disease.

This chain links TRBV6-6 with TRBJ2-7; 9 nucleotides agree with TRBD2. CDR1 is MNHNY and CDR2 is SVGAGI in the germline V gene (reference sequence). The J segment lost 7 bases and the V segment lost 8 bases, leaving 12 bases of the junction unmatched. CDR3 size: 14 residues. CDR3 amino acids: CASSRAGGMKEQYF. DNA for the CDR3: TGTGCCAGCTCACGAGCGGGGGGCATGAAGGAGCAGTACTTC.

The rearrangement links TRBV4-2 to TRBJ1-5; possibly TRBD1 for D (5 bases). V shed 0 bases and J shed 5 bases, with 11 bases lying between them. Germline V gene data show CDR1 as LGHNA and CDR2 as YNFKEQ. The length of the CDR3 is 15 residues. As DNA, the CDR3 is TGTGCCAGCAGCCAAGATAGGAGGGGTGATCAGCCCCAGCATTTT. This sequence encodes CASSQDRRGDQPQHF.

The gene calls are TRBV28 and TRBJ2-3, with D maybe TRBD2 (6 bases). The CDR3 is 14 residues long. Germline loops: CDR1 MDHEN, CDR2 SYDVKM. The V gene lost 2 bases and the J gene lost 6 bases, with 12 bases spanning the gap. The CDR3 loop is CASSLGRRVDTQYF. The CDR3 bases are TGTGCCAGCAGTTTAGGGCGGAGGGTCGATACGCAGTATTTT.

This clone has more than one count but fewer than ten. The chain couples TRBV21-1 to TRBJ1-2; the DNA was not compared with TRBD1, the D call given in the table. TRBV21-1 is a documented pseudogene. This CDR3 is 17 amino acids long. The CDR3 sequence: CARTGTVFPKGDYGYTF. CDR3 coding DNA: TGTGCCAGGACCGGGACAGTTTTCCCAAAGGGGGACTATGGCTACACCTTC.

A single count supports this clone. The chain links TRBV6-5 to TRBJ1-1; D uncertain. The V gene lost 2 bases and the J gene lost 3 bases, with 7 bases spanning the gap. The CDR3 runs 13 residues. Germline loops: CDR1 MNHEY, CDR2 SVGAGI. The CDR3, as DNA: TGTGCCAGCAGTTACCCCGGGTACACTGAAGCTTTCTTT. It codes for CASSYPGYTEAFF.

This clone was recorded a few times. The sample has other DNA sequences that encode this CDR3 too. This chain joins TRBV18 and TRBJ1-2; tentatively, D is TRBD1 (6 bases). V lost 3 bases and J 3 bases, leaving 8 bases between the germline ends. The CDR3 is made up of 13 amino acids. Germline V gene lookup returns CDR1 KGHSH and CDR2 LQKENI. The CDR3 DNA follows: TGTGCCAGCTCACCGGGGGCTGACTATGGCTACACCTTC. Translating it yields CASSPGADYGYTF.

The rearrangement joins TRBV7-2 to TRBJ1-3, with TRBD1 matching over 7 bases. Germline CDR1 SGHTA, CDR2 FQGNSA. With V trimmed by 5 bases and J by 0 bases, 10 bases remained unmatched. There are 17 residues in the CDR3. The CDR3 sequence: CASSKRTGQNSGNTIYF. DNA of the CDR3: TGTGCCAGCAGCAAGCGGACAGGCCAAAACTCTGGAAACACCATATATTTT.

For the CDR3, the DNA is TGCAGTGCTTTGGCAGGGGGCTACACCTTC. Amino acid sequence: CSALAGGYTF. The gene calls are TRBV20-1 and TRBJ1-2; D might be TRBD1 (5 bases). CDR3 size: 10 residues. In germline, CDR1 is DFQATT, CDR2 SNEGSKA (reference sequence). The V end lost 5 bases, the J end lost 8 bases, and 9 bases lay between the germline ends.

The V call is TRBV18, the J call TRBJ1-3; D might be TRBD1 (6 bases). This CDR3 comprises 16 residues. V was cut by 3 bases and J by 0 bases, with 12 bases left in between. Looked up from germline, CDR1 is KGHSH and CDR2 is LQKENI. Here the CDR3 reads CASSPGGPRSGNTIYF. For the CDR3, the DNA is TGTGCCAGCTCACCTGGGGGCCCCCGCTCTGGAAACACCATATATTTT.

The chain carries TRBV6-5 and TRBJ1-4; TRBD1 might be the D (6 bases). V shed 11 bases and J shed 3 bases, with 13 bases lying between them. The CDR3 is 13 residues long. Looked up from germline, CDR1 is MNHEY and CDR2 is SVGAGI. The CDR3 here is CAGGGLPNEKLFF. In nucleotides, the CDR3 is TGTGCCGGCGGGGGGCTCCCTAATGAAAAACTGTTTTTT.

The V gene is TRBV25-1, the J gene TRBJ2-2, with 9 nucleotides matching TRBD2. There are 15 residues in the CDR3. The V gene's germline CDR1 is MGHDK and CDR2 SYGVNS. V lost 1 base to trimming and J lost 6 bases; unmatched junction nucleotides: 3. CDR3 nucleotides: TGTGCCAGCAGTGAATTTGGCGGGGGGGCCGGGGAGCTGTTTTTT. It is translated as CASSEFGGGAGELFF.

The J gene is TRBJ1-2, the V gene TRBV7-9, with 8 bases aligning to TRBD1. This CDR3 is 12 amino acids long. Trimming removed 5 bases from V and 12 bases from J; junction bases left unmatched: 8. Germline CDR1 SEHNR, CDR2 FQNEAQ (reference sequence). The DNA for the CDR3 is TGTGCCAGCAGCCTCTCGGACAGGGCCGACACCTTC. Its translation is CASSLSDRADTF.

This clone was recorded once. The CDR3 is CASSLDQEAYNEQFF. The CDR3 DNA sequence: TGTGCCAGCAGCCTCGATCAGGAAGCCTACAATGAGCAGTTCTTC. This sequence joins TRBV7-3 and TRBJ2-1; D call uncertain. Per the germline V gene, CDR1 is SGHTA and CDR2 is FQGTGA. With 5 bases removed from V and 2 bases from J, the gap between germline ends came to 13 bases. This CDR3 region has 15 residues.

The CDR3 nucleotides are TGTGCCAGCAGCGCGGACAGGGTTAGTGGCTACACCTTC. It translates to CASSADRVSGYTF. The chain uses TRBV5-4 and TRBJ1-2; 8 nucleotides line up with TRBD1. The germline gives CDR1 SGHNT, CDR2 YYREEE (reference sequence). This CDR3 region has 13 residues. With 4 bases clipped from V and 7 bases from J, the junction kept 6 bases outside the gene matches.

The chain is built from TRBV5-1 and TRBJ2-2, with D possibly being TRBD1 (5 bases). Germline values: CDR1 SGHRS, CDR2 YFSETQ. The CDR3 has 15 residues. V was pared by 0 bases and J by 1 base, with 7 bases between. The CDR3 region has the DNA TGCGCCAGCAGCTTGGCGCAGGGGAACACCGGGGAGCTGTTTTTT. It codes for CASSLAQGNTGELFF.

This clone was picked up a small number of times. The chain uses TRBV5-1 and TRBJ1-6; TRBD1 aligns across 10 bases. The CDR3 has 15 amino acids. Germline V lookup: CDR1 SGHRS, CDR2 YFSETQ. The V segment lost 4 bases and the J segment 7 bases; nucleotides outside the gene matches: 5. The chain's CDR3 is CASSTGQGMNSPLHF. The CDR3 coding sequence is TGCGCCAGCAGCACGGGACAGGGGATGAATTCACCCCTCCACTTT.

The chain joins TRBV6-5 to TRBJ1-4; 8 positions match TRBD1. CDR1 and CDR2 from the germline V gene are MNHEY and SVGAGI. V shed 3 bases, J shed 4 bases, and the junction held 1 base outside the gene matches. This CDR3 comprises 14 residues. This CDR3 is CASSYDRGNEKLFF. The CDR3 nucleotides read TGTGCCAGCAGTTATGACAGGGGTAATGAAAAACTGTTTTTT.

This clone was seen at least ten times. V and J are TRBV21-1 and TRBJ1-1. TRBV21-1 is noted as a pseudogene. The CDR3 has 16 residues. The CDR3 nucleotides read TGTGCCAGCAGCCCCCTTGGGGAGGGACCGAACACTGAAGCTTTCTTT. Residues: CASSPLGEGPNTEAFF.